This T cell receptor (beta chain) derives from a study of cytomegalovirus exposure and HLA in healthy donors. Study observations and caveats: Several of the most significant clusters appeared, in a later analysis, to be linked to common viral pathogens. For most TCR beta V segments, an earlier analysis put the productive rate at about 87% or about 30% of the time.

The PCR was carried out with 60 Vbeta primers and 13 Jbeta primers. Data came from immunoSEQ multiplex PCR; TCRdb stores just in-frame clones and leaves some out. The repertoire holds some 140,000 clones, with 60% to 80% as singletons. CDR1 is LNHDA, CDR2 SQIVND, per germline (reference sequence). The CDR3 loop spans 16 amino acids. Unmatched junction bases numbered 13, after V lost 5 bases and J lost 8 bases. Worth noting for this clone: Its antigen is unidentified.

This clonotype was obtained from a man aged 18 to 29 in good health and CMV-seronegative. Material: PBMCs. The chain joins TRBV19 to TRBJ2-2, with 8 bases aligning to TRBD1. The CDR3 DNA sequence: TGTGCCAGTAGTCTTCTCCTGGACAGGGCCGCGGGGGAGCTGTTTTTT. This translates into CASSLLLDRAAGELFF.